The sequence of this T cell receptor beta chain was determined in a study of cytomegalovirus exposure and HLA in healthy donors. About the study: A previous analysis identified around 120 million unique TCR beta sequences derived from approximately 190 million T cells.

13 Jbeta primers and 60 Vbeta primers were used for the PCR. The protocol was immunoSEQ multiplex PCR, while the TCRdb copy is restricted to in-frame clones and leaves out a portion. The sample holds under 200,000 clones, roughly 80% seen once. On this clone itself: Its antigen remains unknown.

The CDR3 runs 14 residues. Germline-derived CDR1 and CDR2 are MNHEY and SVGAGI. Trimming stripped 10 bases from V and 6 bases from J, with 18 bases between. Regarding donors, all were healthy bone marrow donors. Study results and limitations: The study recorded 150 to 200 TCR beta chains that were cytomegalovirus-associated. Later on, an analysis found that several of the most significant clusters appeared to be linked to common viral pathogens, which included parvovirus B19.

Sequenced sample: PBMCs. This TCR derives from a man aged 45 to 65 in good health and CMV-seronegative. The V gene is TRBV6-5, the J gene TRBJ2-2; D is perhaps TRBD2 (7 bases). CDR3 sequence: CATNRGGRAGELFF. In DNA form, the CDR3 reads TGTGCCACCAACAGAGGGGGGAGGGCCGGGGAGCTGTTTTTT.